One and the same sample provided the 20 T cell receptor beta chains below, sequenced in a study of blood T cell repertoires in COVID-19. The repertoire was sequenced with immunoSEQ multiplex PCR; TCRdb's copy has only in-frame clones and lacks some. The data hold 90,000 to 130,000 clones, with 80% to 85% observed a single time. Sequencing was done on a sample of peripheral blood. The receptors were gathered from a woman in her seventies with acute or convalescent COVID-19.

This chain uses TRBV10-1 with TRBJ2-7; 7 bases align to TRBD2. Germline V gives CDR1 WNHNN, CDR2 SYGVQD (reference sequence). This CDR3 has 17 amino acids. The V gene end was trimmed by 10 bases and the J gene end by 1 base; junction bases not matched to a gene: 19. DNA for the CDR3: TGCGCCACTTTGGGGTACCCACTCGGCGGGAGTTCCTACGAGCAGTACTTC. Translation gives CATLGYPLGGSSYEQYF.

The J gene is TRBJ2-1, the V gene TRBV19; TRBD2 matches at 11 bases. The CDR3 spans 16 residues. Germline values: CDR1 LNHDA, CDR2 SQIVND (reference sequence). V lost 4 bases, J lost 2 bases, and 4 bases stayed unmatched. In DNA form, the CDR3 reads TGTGCCAGTAGTAGACTAGCGGGAACCACCTACAATGAGCAGTTCTTC. Encoded protein: CASSRLAGTTYNEQFF.

The gene calls are TRBV19 and TRBJ1-6; D call uncertain. The CDR3 runs 16 residues. Between the trimmed V and J ends, which lost 3 bases and 8 bases, there was a span of 17 bases. Looked up from germline, CDR1 is LNHDA and CDR2 is SQIVND (reference sequence). The CDR3 loop reads CASSIYGVRGDSPLHF. The CDR3 DNA is TGTGCCAGTAGTATTTACGGGGTACGTGGAGATTCACCCCTCCACTTT.

This clone was seen more than once but under ten times. V usage is TRBV6-5 and J usage is TRBJ2-2; 7 bases agree with TRBD2. With 2 bases clipped from V and 4 bases from J, the junction kept 4 bases outside the gene matches. This CDR3 is 15 amino acids long. In germline, CDR1 is MNHEY, CDR2 SVGAGI. The CDR3 region has the DNA TGTGCCAGCAGTTACGGGCTAGCGGTCACCGGGGAGCTGTTTTTT. Translating gives CASSYGLAVTGELFF.

The genes are TRBV3-1 (or the pseudogene TRBV3-2) and TRBJ2-7; D unresolved. The V gene's germline CDR1 is LGHDT and CDR2 YNNKEL (reference sequence). The CDR3 runs 13 residues. Trimming cost V 4 bases and J 0 bases, with 7 bases left between them. The CDR3: CASSLFSSYEQYF. The CDR3 bases are TGTGCCAGCAGCCTATTTAGCTCCTACGAGCAGTACTTC.

The chain recombines TRBV27 with TRBJ1-1; D may be TRBD1 (6 bases). Germline V gene lookup returns CDR1 MNHEY and CDR2 SMNVEV (reference sequence). CDR3 size: 13 residues. With 6 bases removed from V and 8 bases from J, the gap between germline ends came to 16 bases. DNA of the CDR3: TGTGCCAGCAGCCAAATACAGGGTACGGAAGCTTTCTTT. This codes for CASSQIQGTEAFF.

This chain connects TRBV5-6 to TRBJ2-3, with D perhaps matching TRBD1 (6 bases). Germline V gene lookup returns CDR1 SGHDT and CDR2 YYEEEE. CDR3 length: 13 residues. Between the trimmed V and J ends, which lost 0 bases and 4 bases, there was a span of 6 bases. The CDR3, as DNA: TGTGCCAGCAGCTTGGACAGGGCAGATACGCAGTATTTT. Its protein product is CASSLDRADTQYF.

The CDR3 sequence is CASTYGTGGHFASYEQYF. The CDR3 DNA is TGTGCCAGCACGTACGGGACAGGGGGACACTTTGCCTCCTACGAGCAGTACTTC. V usage is TRBV18 and J usage is TRBJ2-7, with 11 nucleotides matching TRBD1. In germline, CDR1 is KGHSH, CDR2 LQKENI. The CDR3 has 18 residues. After removal of 8 bases from V and 0 bases from J, the junction contained 15 bases not matched to a gene. The full variable domain, completed using reference TRBV18 and TRBJ2-7, is NAGVMQNPRHLVRRRGQEARLRCSPMKGHSHVYWYRQLPEEGLKFMVYLQKENIIDESGMPKERFSAEFPKEGPSILRIQQVVRGDSAAYFCASTYGTGGHFASYEQYFGPGTRLTVT.

V and J are TRBV3-1 (or the pseudogene TRBV3-2) and TRBJ2-7; D is ambiguous. Germline V CDR1 and CDR2: LGHDT, YNNKEL (reference sequence). The CDR3 runs 14 residues. V was trimmed by 0 bases and J by 4 bases, leaving 10 bases between them. The chain's CDR3 is CASSQEVAVYEQYF. In DNA form, the CDR3 reads TGTGCCAGCAGCCAAGAGGTGGCAGTTTACGAGCAGTACTTC.

This chain links TRBV2 with TRBJ1-4; 8 nucleotides align to TRBD1. The CDR3 consists of 15 residues. Trimming took 7 bases from V and 2 from J; bases not matched to a gene: 6. Germline V gives CDR1 SNHLY, CDR2 FYNNEI. CDR3 in amino acids: CASNLQGDTNEKLFF. CDR3 bases: TGTGCCAGCAATCTACAGGGGGATACTAATGAAAAACTGTTTTTT.

A single count supports this clone. The rearrangement uses TRBV10-3 and TRBJ2-5; the D gene is possibly TRBD2 (6 bases). With 2 bases removed from V and 7 bases from J, the gap between germline ends came to 20 bases. The length of the CDR3 is 16 residues. Germline CDR1 is ENHRY and CDR2 is SYGVKD. The CDR3 bases are TGTGCCATCAGTGAGCAGGCTAGGGAGGTAATAGTGACCCAGTACTTC. As protein: CAISEQAREVIVTQYF.

The chain links TRBV19 to TRBJ1-1; D is possibly TRBD1 (6 bases). The CDR3 consists of 14 residues. Trimming pared 5 bases from V and 3 bases from J, leaving 13 bases between. Germline V gives CDR1 LNHDA, CDR2 SQIVND (reference sequence). The CDR3, as DNA: TGTGCCAGTAGTCAGGGGTTAGGGGACACTGAAGCTTTCTTT. It yields the protein CASSQGLGDTEAFF. Supplemented by reference TRBV19 and TRBJ1-1, the full variable domain reads DGGITQSPKYLFRKEGQNVTLSCEQNLNHDAMYWYRQDPGQGLRLIYYSQIVNDFQKGDIAEGYSVSREKKESFPLTVTSAQKNPTAFYLCASSQGLGDTEAFFGQGTRLTVV.

V and J are TRBV28 and TRBJ2-1; 9 positions match TRBD2. The length of the CDR3 is 14 residues. Germline V gene sequence: CDR1 MDHEN, CDR2 SYDVKM. After removal of 3 bases from V and 5 bases from J, the junction contained 2 bases not matched to a gene. CDR3 DNA sequence: TGTGCCAGCAGTTTCGCGGGAGGGAACAATGAGCAGTTCTTC. Translating it yields CASSFAGGNNEQFF.

The CDR3, as DNA: TGTGCCAGCAGTTCGATGAGCGGGAGGGCGGCCAATGAGCAGTTCTTC. It translates to CASSSMSGRAANEQFF. This chain connects TRBV7-2 to TRBJ2-1, with 10 nucleotides matching TRBD2. V lost 6 bases, J lost 6 bases, and 11 bases stayed unmatched. CDR3 size: 16 residues. Germline values: CDR1 SGHTA, CDR2 FQGNSA.

This chain links TRBV7-2 with TRBJ1-1, with D tentatively TRBD1 (6 bases). The CDR3 is made up of 13 amino acids. Germline loops: CDR1 SGHTA, CDR2 FQGNSA. The ends were cut back, 1 base at V and 3 bases at J, with 6 bases in the middle. This CDR3 is CASSLDRDTEAFF. The CDR3 DNA sequence: TGTGCCAGCAGCTTAGACAGGGACACTGAAGCTTTCTTT.

This sequence joins TRBV19 and TRBJ1-6; 7 bases are a match to TRBD1. Germline V gene lookup returns CDR1 LNHDA and CDR2 SQIVND (reference sequence). Trimming cost V 6 bases and J 8 bases; bases outside gene matches: 13. The CDR3 has 16 residues. CDR3 sequence: CASSPSVGQSYSPLHF. The CDR3 DNA sequence: TGTGCCAGTAGCCCGAGTGTGGGACAGTCATATTCACCCCTCCACTTT.

CDR3 DNA: TGTGCCAGCAGTTCCCCCGGGGGTGCAGATACGCAGTATTTT. It translates to CASSSPGGADTQYF. This chain joins TRBV28 and TRBJ2-3, with D possibly TRBD2 on 6 matching bases. V lost 4 bases and J lost 4, with 12 bases in between. The CDR3 loop spans 14 amino acids. Looked up from germline, CDR1 is MDHEN and CDR2 is SYDVKM.

This clone was seen a few times. V gene TRBV6-1 combines with J gene TRBJ1-4; 9 nucleotides agree with TRBD1. This CDR3 has 16 amino acids. Per germline, CDR1 MNHNS and CDR2 SASEGT. V was pared by 4 bases and J by 8 bases, with 11 bases of the junction left unmatched. CDR3 in DNA: TGTGCCAGCAGTGGCGGGGCGGGACAGGGTGACGAAAAACTGTTTTTT. It translates to CASSGGAGQGDEKLFF.

V usage is TRBV2 and J usage is TRBJ2-7; D call uncertain. Trimming cost V 2 bases and J 8 bases, with 7 bases left between them. CDR3 length: 11 residues. From germline, CDR1 is SNHLY and CDR2 FYNNEI. This chain's CDR3 is CASSERAKQYF. The CDR3 DNA is TGTGCCAGCAGTGAAAGAGCCAAGCAGTACTTC.

The genes are TRBV28 and TRBJ1-5, with TRBD1 as a possible D gene (5 bases). Trimming left V 7 bases short and J 1 base short, with 8 bases between. The CDR3 is 13 amino acids. Germline lookup yields CDR1 MDHEN and CDR2 SYDVKM. The CDR3 sequence: CASTWGSNQPQHF. CDR3 coding DNA: TGTGCCAGCACTTGGGGCAGCAATCAGCCCCAGCATTTT.